This paragraph covers one T cell receptor beta chain sequence. Its antigen is as yet unknown. This table comes from immunoSEQ multiplex PCR, and its TCRdb copy is limited to in-frame clones, with some not included. The profile shows tens of thousands of clones, approximately 95% of them singletons. This entry comes from a study of cytomegalovirus exposure and HLA in healthy donors. Study conclusions and caveats: Some public TCRs appeared in many individuals, while most sequences were rare. Diagnosis of cytomegalovirus status made by the classifier reportedly showed high specificity and sensitivity.

The CDR3 loop spans 15 amino acids. The germline V and J ends were trimmed by 3 bases and 5 bases, with 16 bases remaining between them. From germline, CDR1 is MNHEY and CDR2 SMNVEV (reference sequence). The TCR was taken from a man younger than 35 in good health and CMV-seropositive. This chain joins TRBV27 and TRBJ2-5; D may be TRBD1 (7 bases). The sequencing input was PBMCs. The CDR3 sequence is CASSFNSGGQETQYF. Written as DNA, the CDR3 is TGTGCCAGCAGTTTCAACTCAGGGGGGCAGGAGACCCAGTACTTC.